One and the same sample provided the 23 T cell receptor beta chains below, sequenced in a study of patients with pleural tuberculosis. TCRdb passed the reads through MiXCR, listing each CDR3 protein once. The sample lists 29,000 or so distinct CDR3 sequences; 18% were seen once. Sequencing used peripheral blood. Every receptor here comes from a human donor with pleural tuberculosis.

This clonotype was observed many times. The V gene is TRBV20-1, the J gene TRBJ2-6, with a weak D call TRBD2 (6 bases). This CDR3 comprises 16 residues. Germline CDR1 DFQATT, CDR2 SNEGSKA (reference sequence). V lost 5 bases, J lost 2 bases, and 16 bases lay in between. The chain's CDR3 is CSAGSHGGTGANVLTF. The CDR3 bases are TGCAGTGCTGGGTCCCATGGGGGGACTGGGGCCAACGTCCTGACTTTC.

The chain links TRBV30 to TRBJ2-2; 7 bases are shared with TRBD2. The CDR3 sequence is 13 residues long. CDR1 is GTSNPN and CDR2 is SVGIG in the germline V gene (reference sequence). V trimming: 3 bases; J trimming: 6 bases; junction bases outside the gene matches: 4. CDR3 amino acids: CAWSGRLAGELFF. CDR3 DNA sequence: TGTGCCTGGAGCGGGAGGCTGGCCGGGGAGCTGTTTTTT.

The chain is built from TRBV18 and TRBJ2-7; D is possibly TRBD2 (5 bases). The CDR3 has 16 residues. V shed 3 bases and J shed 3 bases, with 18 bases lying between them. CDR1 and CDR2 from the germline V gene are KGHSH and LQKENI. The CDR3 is CASSPLTGSSHYEQYF. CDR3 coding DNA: TGTGCCAGCTCACCGTTGACGGGGAGCTCCCACTACGAGCAGTACTTC. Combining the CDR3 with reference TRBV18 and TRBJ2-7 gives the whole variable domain NAGVMQNPRHLVRRRGQEARLRCSPMKGHSHVYWYRQLPEEGLKFMVYLQKENIIDESGMPKERFSAEFPKEGPSILRIQQVVRGDSAAYFCASSPLTGSSHYEQYFGPGTRLTVT.

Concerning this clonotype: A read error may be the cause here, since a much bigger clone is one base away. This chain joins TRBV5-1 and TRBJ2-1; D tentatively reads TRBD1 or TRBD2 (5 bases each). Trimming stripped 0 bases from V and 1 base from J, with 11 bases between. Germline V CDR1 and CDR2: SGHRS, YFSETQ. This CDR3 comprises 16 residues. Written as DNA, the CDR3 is TGCGCCAGCAGCTTGGCGACTGGGGGTTCCTACAATGAGCAGTTCTTC. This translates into CASSLATGGSYNEQFF.

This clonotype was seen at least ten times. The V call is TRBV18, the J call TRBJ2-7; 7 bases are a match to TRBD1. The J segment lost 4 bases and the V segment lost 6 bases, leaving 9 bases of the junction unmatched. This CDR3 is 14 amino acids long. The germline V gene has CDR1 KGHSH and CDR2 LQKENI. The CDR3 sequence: CASSPTGLSYEQYF. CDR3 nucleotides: TGTGCCAGCTCCCCGACAGGGCTATCTTACGAGCAGTACTTC. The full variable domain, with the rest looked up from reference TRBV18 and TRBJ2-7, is NAGVMQNPRHLVRRRGQEARLRCSPMKGHSHVYWYRQLPEEGLKFMVYLQKENIIDESGMPKERFSAEFPKEGPSILRIQQVVRGDSAAYFCASSPTGLSYEQYFGPGTRLTVT.

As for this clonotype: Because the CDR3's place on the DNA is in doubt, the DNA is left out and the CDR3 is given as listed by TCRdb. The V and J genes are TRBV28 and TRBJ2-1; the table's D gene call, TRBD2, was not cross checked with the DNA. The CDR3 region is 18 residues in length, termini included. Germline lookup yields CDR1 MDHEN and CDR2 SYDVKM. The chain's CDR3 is CASSIYLCSALAGGPSFF.

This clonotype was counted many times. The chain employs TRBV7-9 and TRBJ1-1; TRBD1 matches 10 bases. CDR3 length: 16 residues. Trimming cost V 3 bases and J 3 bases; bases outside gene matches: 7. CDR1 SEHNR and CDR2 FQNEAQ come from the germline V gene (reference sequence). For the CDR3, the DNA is TGTGCCAGCAGCTTTAGACAGGGGGCAATAGACACTGAAGCTTTCTTT. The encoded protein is CASSFRQGAIDTEAFF.

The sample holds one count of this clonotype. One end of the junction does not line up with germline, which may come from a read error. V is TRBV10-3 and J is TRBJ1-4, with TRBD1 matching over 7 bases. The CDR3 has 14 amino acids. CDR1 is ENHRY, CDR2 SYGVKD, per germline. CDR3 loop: CAIRSGQGDEELFF. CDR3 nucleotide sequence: TGTGCCATCCGATCGGGCCAGGGGGATGAAGAACTGTTTTTT.

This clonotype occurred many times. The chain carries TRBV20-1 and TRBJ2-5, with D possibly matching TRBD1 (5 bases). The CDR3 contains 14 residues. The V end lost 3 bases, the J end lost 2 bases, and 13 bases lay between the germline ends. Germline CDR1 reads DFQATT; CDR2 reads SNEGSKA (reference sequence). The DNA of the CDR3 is TGCAGTGCTAGGGGGTGGGGCCTACAAGAGACCCAGTACTTC. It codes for CSARGWGLQETQYF.

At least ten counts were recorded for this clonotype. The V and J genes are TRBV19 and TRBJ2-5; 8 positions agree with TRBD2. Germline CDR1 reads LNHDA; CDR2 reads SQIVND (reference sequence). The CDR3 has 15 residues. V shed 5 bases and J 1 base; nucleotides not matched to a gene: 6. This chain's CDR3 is CASSFRTSGQETQYF. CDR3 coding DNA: TGTGCCAGTAGTTTCCGCACTAGCGGCCAAGAGACCCAGTACTTC.

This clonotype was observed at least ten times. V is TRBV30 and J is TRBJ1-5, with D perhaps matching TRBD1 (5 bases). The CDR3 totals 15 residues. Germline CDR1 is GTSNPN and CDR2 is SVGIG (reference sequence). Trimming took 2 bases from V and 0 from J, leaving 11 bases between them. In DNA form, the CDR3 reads TGTGCCTGGAGTCCGGGACTTTATAGCAATCAGCCCCAGCATTTT. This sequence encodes CAWSPGLYSNQPQHF.

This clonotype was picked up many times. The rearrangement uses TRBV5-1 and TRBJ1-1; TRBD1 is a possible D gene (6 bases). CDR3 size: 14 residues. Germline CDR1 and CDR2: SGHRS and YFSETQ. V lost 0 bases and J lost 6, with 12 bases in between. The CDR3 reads CASSLGGGLPEAFF. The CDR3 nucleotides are TGCGCCAGCAGCTTGGGAGGGGGACTCCCTGAAGCTTTCTTT.

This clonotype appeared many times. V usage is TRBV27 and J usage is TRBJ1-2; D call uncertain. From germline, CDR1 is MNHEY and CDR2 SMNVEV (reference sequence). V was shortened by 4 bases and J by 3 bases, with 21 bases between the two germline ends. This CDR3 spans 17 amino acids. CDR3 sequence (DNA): TGTGCCAGCAGTTCACTCCCGAACTTCGAGGGCTACTATGGCTACACCTTC. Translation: CASSSLPNFEGYYGYTF.

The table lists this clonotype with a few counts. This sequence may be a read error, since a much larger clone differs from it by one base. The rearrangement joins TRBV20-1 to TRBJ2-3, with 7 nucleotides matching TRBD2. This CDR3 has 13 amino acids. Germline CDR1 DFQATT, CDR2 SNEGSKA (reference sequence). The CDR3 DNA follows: TGCACCCCGAGGAGGGACTACACAGATGCGCAGTATTTT. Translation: CTPRRDYTDAQYF.

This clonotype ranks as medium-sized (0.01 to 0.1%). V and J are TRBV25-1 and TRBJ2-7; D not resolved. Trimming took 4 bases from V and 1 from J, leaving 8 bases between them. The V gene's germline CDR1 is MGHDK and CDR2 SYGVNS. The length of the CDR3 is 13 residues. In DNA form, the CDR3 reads TGTGCCAGCAGTGCTGGATTTTCCTACGAGCAGTACTTC. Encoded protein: CASSAGFSYEQYF.

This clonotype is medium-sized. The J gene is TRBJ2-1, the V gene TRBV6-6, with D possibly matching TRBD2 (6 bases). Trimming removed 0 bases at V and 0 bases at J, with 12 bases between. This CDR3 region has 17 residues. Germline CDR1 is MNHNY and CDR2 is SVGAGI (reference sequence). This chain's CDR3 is CASSYSDSGISYNEQFF. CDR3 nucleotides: TGTGCCAGCAGTTACTCAGATAGCGGCATCTCCTACAATGAGCAGTTCTTC.

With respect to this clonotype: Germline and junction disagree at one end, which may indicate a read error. This CDR3 is CSSSLRGTEAFF. In DNA form, the CDR3 reads TGTTCCAGCAGTCTCCGGGGGACTGAAGCTTTCTTT. V and J are TRBV28 and TRBJ1-1; TRBD1 might be the D (5 bases). The CDR3 consists of 12 residues. In germline, CDR1 is MDHEN, CDR2 SYDVKM.

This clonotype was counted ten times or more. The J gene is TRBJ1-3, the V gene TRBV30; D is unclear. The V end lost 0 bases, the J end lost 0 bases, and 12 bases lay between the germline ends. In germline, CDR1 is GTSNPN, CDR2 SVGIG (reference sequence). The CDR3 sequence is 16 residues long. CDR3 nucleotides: TGTGCCTGGAGTGTAAAACAGCAGAACTCTGGAAACACCATATATTTT. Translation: CAWSVKQQNSGNTIYF.

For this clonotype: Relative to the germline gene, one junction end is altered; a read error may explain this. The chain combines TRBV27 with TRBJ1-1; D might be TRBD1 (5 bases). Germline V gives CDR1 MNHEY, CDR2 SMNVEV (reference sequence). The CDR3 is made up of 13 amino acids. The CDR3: CSSIHPGSGEAFF. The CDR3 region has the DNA TGTTCCAGCATTCATCCAGGGTCGGGTGAAGCTTTCTTT.

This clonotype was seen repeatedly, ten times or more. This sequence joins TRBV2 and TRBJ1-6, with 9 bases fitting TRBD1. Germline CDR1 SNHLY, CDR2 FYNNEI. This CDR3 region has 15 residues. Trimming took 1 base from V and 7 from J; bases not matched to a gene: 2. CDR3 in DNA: TGTGCCAGCAGTGAAGTCGGACAGGGGAATTCACCCCTCCACTTT. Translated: CASSEVGQGNSPLHF.

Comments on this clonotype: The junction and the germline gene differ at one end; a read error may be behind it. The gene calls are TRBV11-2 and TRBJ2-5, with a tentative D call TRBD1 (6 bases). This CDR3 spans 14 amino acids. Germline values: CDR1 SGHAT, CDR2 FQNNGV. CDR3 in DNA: TGTGCCAGCAGCTTGACAGGCTTTCAAGGGACCCAATACTTC. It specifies CASSLTGFQGTQYF. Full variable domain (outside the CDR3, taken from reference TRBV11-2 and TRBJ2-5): EAGVAQSPRYKIIEKRQSVAFWCNPISGHATLYWYQQILGQGPKLLIQFQNNGVVDDSQLPKDRFSAERLKGVDSTLKIQPAKLEDSAVYLCASSLTGFQGTQYFGPGTRLLVL.

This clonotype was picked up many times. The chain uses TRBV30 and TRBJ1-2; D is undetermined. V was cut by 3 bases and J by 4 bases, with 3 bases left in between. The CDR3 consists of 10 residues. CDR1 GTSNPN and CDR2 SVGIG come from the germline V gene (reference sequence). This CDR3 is CAWRRYGYTF. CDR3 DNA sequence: TGTGCCTGGAGGCGCTATGGCTACACCTTC. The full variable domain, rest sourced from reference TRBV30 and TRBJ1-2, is SQTIHQWPATLVQPVGSPLSLECTVEGTSNPNLYWYRQAAGRGLQLLFYSVGIGQISSEVPQNLSASRPQDRQFILSSKKLLLSDSGFYLCAWRRYGYTFGSGTRLTVV.

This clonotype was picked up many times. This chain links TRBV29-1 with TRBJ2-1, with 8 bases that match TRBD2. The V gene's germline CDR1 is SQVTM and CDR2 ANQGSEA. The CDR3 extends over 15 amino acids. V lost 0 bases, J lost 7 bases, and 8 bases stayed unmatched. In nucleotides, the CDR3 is TGCAGCGTTGAAGACGGGGGGGGAATAAGAAATGAGCAGTTCTTC. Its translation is CSVEDGGGIRNEQFF.